The clone carrying this T cell receptor (beta chain) was counted a few times. Its specificity is not known. The CDR3 runs 11 residues. Between the trimmed V and J ends, which lost 3 bases and 10 bases, there was a span of 8 bases. The V gene's germline CDR1 is LNHDA and CDR2 SQIVND (reference sequence). These data come from a study of OX40 agonist ivuxolimab in advanced cancers. Sequencing was performed with immunoSEQ multiplex PCR; in TCRdb, only in-frame clones are kept and a portion is missing. Among about 35,000 clones listed, approximately 82% were seen once. Study-level results: CD8+ T cells (on average) carried more expanded clones than CD4+ T cells.

The chain carries TRBV19 and TRBJ2-3; a weak D match, TRBD2 (6 bases). This receptor was obtained from an adult with an advanced solid tumor such as melanoma, head and neck, liver or kidney cancer. Sequencing used CD4+ or CD8+ T cells sorted from blood, obtained in a trial of the OX40 agonist ivuxolimab. CDR3 sequence (DNA): TGTGCCAGTAGTATTGCTAGCGCGCAGTATTTT. Translating it yields CASSIASAQYF.